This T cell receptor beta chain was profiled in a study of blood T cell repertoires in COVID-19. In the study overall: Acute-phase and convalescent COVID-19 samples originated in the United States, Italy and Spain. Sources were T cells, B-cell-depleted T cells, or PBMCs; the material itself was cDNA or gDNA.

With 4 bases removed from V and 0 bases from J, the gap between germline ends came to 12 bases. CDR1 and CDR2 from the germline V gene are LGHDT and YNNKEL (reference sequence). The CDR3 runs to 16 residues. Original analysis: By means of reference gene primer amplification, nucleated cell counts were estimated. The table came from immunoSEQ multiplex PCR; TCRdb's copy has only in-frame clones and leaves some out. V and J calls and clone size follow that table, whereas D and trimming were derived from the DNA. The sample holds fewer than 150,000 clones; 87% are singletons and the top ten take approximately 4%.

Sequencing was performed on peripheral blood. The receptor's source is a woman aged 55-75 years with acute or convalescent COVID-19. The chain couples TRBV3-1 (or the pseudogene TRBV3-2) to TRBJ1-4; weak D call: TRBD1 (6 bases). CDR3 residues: CASSPGTLATNEKLFF. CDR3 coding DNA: TGTGCCAGCAGCCCCGGGACACTTGCAACTAATGAAAAACTGTTTTTT.